This T cell receptor beta chain was identified in a study of CD8 T cells in Susac syndrome (dated by TCRdb to the late 2010s). General notes on the study: The study used repertoire sequencing to test whether antigen drove CD8+ T cell activation and differentiation in Susac syndrome. The study compared CD8+ T cell repertoire clonality among about a dozen healthy donors, approximately 14 Susac syndrome patients and fewer than 19 multiple sclerosis patients.

Via the germline V gene, CDR1 is SGDLS and CDR2 YYNGEE. From its cysteine to its phenylalanine, the CDR3 spans 12 amino acids. The only DNA kept is the CDR3, 36 bases in frame from the first base. V is shortened by 3 bases, J by 5 bases, and the region joining them spans 6 bases. Findings and caveats that apply to the study as a whole: The study acknowledged that relatively few individuals were included in the TCR sequencing and HLA analysis.

Peripheral blood CD8+ and CD4+ T cells from healthy donors, Susac syndrome patients and multiple sclerosis patients were profiled by high-throughput TCR beta sequencing. Multiple sclerosis controls were treatment-naive patients with stable or active relapsing-remitting disease fulfilling revised McDonald criteria. Bulk CD8+ and CD4+ T cells were purified by magnetic negative isolation, whereas CD8+ TEMRA cells were enriched by FACS. Blood was drawn into EDTA tubes, processed within 24 hours, and PBMCs were isolated by density gradient centrifugation. PBMCs destined for TCR sequencing were cryopreserved in liquid nitrogen and later thawed in a 37 °C water bath. The sorted or isolated CD4+, CD8+ and CD8+ TEMRA cells had a purity of 90% or higher. RNA was extracted with the RNeasy kit and 0.5 to 1 ug was reverse transcribed using random hexamers. TCR beta CDR3 regions were amplified with the immunoSEQ multiplex PCR assay covering 54 Vbeta and 13 Jbeta segments. To correct PCR amplification bias, a synthetic template baseline was used for both primer optimization and computational correction. As for the original processing: Reads were assigned to V, D and J genes according to IMGT and analyzed in immunoSEQ Analyzer, with only productive sequences retained. Clonality was computed as one minus Shannon entropy normalized by log2 of the number of productive unique sequences. Public and private clones were assessed among the 100 most prevalent clones of each patient and control. Susac-specific clones were defined as absent from healthy and MS cohorts, approximately 1,000 published viral clones and other ImmuneACCESS disease sequences. The public reads were run again by TCRdb, first through fastp at Q25 and then through MiXCR, and only productive beta chains were kept. Rows merge per CDR3 protein into single entries with the most common DNA and genes. TCRdb's processing, not the study's, gives the V and J calls here. Across this sample there are 200,000 to 250,000 distinct CDR3 sequences, with roughly 90% seen only once. The top ten clones comprise over 0.1% of the sample.

This clonotype was counted a single time. The specificity of this receptor is unknown. Per-base quality was not reported, and no clone a single base away is much larger than it. Weak support is all one read offers. The rearranged chain carries TRBV9 and TRBJ2-4; the D gene is unclear. The origin of this receptor is a human donor with multiple sclerosis. The sample consisted of CD8+ T cells from PBMCs. CDR3 sequence: CASSGQQNIQYF. The sequenced DNA is TGTGCCAGCAGCGGGCAACAAAACATTCAGTACTTC.